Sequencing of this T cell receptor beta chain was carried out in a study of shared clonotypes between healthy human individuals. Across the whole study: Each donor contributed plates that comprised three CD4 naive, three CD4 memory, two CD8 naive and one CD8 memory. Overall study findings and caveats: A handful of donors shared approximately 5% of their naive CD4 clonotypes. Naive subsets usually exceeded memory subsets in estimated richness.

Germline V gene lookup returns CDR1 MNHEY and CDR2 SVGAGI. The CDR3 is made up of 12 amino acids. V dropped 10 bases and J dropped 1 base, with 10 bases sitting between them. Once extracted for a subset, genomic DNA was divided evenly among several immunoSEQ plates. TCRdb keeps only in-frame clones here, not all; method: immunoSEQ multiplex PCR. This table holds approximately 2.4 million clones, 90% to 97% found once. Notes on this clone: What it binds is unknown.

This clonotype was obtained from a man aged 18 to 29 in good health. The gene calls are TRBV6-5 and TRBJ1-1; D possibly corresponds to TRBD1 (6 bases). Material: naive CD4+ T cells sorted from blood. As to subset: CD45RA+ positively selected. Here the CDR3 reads CATLQGNTEAFF. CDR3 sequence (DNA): TGTGCCACTCTACAGGGGAACACTGAAGCTTTCTTT.